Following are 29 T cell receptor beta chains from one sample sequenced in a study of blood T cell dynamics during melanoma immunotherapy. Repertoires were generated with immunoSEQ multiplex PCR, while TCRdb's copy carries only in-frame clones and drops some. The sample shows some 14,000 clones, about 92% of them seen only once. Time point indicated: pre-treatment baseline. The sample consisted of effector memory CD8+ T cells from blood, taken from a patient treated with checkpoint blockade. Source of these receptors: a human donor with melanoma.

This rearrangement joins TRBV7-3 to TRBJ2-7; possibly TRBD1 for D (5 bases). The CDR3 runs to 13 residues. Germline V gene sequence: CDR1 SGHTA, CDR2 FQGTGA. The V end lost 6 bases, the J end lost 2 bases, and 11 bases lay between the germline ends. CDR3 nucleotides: TGTGCCAGCAGTTTAGACAGTGCCTACGAGCAGTACTTC. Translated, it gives CASSLDSAYEQYF.

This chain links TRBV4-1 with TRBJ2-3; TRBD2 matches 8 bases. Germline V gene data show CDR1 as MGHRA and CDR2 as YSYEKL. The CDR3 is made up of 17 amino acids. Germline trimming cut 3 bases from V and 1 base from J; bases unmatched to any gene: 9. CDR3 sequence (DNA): TGCGCCAGCAGCCAGGCCCCCGTGCGGGAGGGCACAGATACGCAGTATTTT. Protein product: CASSQAPVREGTDTQYF.

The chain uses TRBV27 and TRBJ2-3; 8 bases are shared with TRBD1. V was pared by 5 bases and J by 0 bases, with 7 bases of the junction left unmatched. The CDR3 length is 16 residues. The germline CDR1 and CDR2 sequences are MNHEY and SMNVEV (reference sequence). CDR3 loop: CASSPRQGMSTDTQYF. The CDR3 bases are TGTGCCAGCAGTCCTCGACAGGGGATGAGCACAGATACGCAGTATTTT.

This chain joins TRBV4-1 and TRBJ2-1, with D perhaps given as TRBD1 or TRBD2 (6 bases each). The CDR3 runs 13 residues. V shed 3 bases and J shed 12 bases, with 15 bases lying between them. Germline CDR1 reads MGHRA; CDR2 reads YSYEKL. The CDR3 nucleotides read TGCGCCAGCAGCCAGGGGGGCGCTACGGGGCAGTTCTTC. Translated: CASSQGGATGQFF.

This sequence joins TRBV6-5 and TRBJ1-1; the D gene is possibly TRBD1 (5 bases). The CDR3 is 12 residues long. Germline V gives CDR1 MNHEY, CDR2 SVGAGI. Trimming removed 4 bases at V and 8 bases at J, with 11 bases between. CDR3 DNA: TGTGCCAGCAGTTCCATAGACAGCGAAGCTTTCTTT. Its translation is CASSSIDSEAFF.

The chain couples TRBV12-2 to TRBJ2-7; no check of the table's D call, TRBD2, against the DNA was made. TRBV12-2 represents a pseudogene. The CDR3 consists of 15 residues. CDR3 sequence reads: CASRPGKERSYEQYF. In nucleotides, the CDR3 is TGTGCAAGTCGCCCCGGGAAGGAGCGGAGCTACGAGCAGTACTTC.

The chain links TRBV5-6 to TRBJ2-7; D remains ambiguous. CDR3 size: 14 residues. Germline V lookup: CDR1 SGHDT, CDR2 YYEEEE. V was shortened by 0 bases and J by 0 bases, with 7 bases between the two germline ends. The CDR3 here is CASSLGLNSYEQYF. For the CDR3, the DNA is TGTGCCAGCAGCTTGGGACTGAACTCCTACGAGCAGTACTTC.

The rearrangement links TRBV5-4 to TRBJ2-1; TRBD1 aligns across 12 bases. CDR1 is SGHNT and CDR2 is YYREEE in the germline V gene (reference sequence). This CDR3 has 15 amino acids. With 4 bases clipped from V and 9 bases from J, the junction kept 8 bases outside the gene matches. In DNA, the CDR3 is TGTGCCAGCAGCCTAGGGGACAGGGGGCTAGGTGAGCAGTTCTTC. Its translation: CASSLGDRGLGEQFF.

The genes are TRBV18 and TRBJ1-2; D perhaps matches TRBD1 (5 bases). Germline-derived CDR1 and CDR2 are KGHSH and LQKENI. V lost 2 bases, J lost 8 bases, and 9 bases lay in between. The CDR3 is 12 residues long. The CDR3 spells CASSPGGGGYTF. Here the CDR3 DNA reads TGTGCCAGCTCACCAGGGGGAGGCGGCTACACCTTC.

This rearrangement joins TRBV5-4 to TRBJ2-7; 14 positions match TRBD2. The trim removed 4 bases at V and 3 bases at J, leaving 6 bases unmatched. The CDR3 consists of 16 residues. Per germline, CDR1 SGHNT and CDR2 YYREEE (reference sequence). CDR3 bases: TGTGCCAGCAGCAAGGGACTAGCGGGAGCTCTCTACGAGCAGTACTTC. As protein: CASSKGLAGALYEQYF.

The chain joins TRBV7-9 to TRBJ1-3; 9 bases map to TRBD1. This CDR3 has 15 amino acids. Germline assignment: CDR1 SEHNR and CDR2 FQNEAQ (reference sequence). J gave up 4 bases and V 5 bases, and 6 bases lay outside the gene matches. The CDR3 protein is CASSPGTGLGNTIYF. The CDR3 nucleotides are TGTGCCAGCAGCCCAGGGACAGGGTTGGGAAACACCATATATTTT.

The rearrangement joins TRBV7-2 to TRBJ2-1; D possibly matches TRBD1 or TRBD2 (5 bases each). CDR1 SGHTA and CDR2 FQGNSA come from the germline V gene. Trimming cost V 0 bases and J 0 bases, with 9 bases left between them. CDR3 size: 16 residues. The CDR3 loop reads CASSLAGVNSYNEQFF. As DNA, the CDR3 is TGTGCCAGCAGCTTAGCGGGGGTAAACTCCTACAATGAGCAGTTCTTC.

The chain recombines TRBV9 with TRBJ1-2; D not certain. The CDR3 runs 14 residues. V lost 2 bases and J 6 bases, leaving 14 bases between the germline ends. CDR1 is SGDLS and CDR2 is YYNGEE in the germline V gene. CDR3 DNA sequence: TGTGCCAGCAGCGTTGTATCCGGAAAGGATGGCTACACCTTC. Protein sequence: CASSVVSGKDGYTF. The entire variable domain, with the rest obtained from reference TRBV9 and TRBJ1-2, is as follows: DSGVTQTPKHLITATGQRVTLRCSPRSGDLSVYWYQQSLDQGLQFLIQYYNGEERAKGNILERFSAQQFPDLHSELNLSSLELGDSALYFCASSVVSGKDGYTFGSGTRLTVV.

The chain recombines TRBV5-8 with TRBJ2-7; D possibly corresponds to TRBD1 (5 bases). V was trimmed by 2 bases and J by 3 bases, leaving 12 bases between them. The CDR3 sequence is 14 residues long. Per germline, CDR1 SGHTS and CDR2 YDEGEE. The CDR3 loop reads CASSLSAGYYEQYF. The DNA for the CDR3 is TGTGCCAGCAGCTTAAGCGCAGGGTACTACGAGCAGTACTTC.

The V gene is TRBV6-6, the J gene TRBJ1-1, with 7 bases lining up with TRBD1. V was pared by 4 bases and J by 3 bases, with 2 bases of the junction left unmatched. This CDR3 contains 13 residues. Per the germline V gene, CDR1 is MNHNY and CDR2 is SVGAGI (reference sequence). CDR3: CASSLTGDTEAFF. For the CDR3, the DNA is TGTGCCAGCAGTTTAACAGGGGACACTGAAGCTTTCTTT.

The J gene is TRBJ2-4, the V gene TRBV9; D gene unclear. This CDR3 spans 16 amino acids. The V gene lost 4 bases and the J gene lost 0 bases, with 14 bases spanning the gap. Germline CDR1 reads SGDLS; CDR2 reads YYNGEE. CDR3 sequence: CASSPTTLVAKNIQYF. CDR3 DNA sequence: TGTGCCAGCAGCCCCACAACGCTTGTAGCCAAAAACATTCAGTACTTC. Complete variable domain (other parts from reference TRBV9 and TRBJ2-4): DSGVTQTPKHLITATGQRVTLRCSPRSGDLSVYWYQQSLDQGLQFLIQYYNGEERAKGNILERFSAQQFPDLHSELNLSSLELGDSALYFCASSPTTLVAKNIQYFGAGTRLSVL.

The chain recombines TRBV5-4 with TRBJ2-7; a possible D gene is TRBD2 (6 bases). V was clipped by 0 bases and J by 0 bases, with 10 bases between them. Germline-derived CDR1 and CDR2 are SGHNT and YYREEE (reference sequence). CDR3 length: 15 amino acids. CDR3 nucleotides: TGTGCCAGCAGCTTGGCCGGGAGTTCCTCCTACGAGCAGTACTTC. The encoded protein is CASSLAGSSSYEQYF.

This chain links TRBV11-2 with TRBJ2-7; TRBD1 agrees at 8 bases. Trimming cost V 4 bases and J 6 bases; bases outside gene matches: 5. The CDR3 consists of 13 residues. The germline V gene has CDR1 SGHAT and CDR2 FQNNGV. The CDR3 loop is CASSWTGSGEQYF. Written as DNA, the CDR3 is TGTGCCAGCAGCTGGACAGGGTCCGGCGAGCAGTACTTC.

CDR3 nucleotide sequence: TGTGCCAGCAGCACTAGCGGGCCCTACAATGAGCAGTTCTTC. Protein product: CASSTSGPYNEQFF. The V gene is TRBV7-3, the J gene TRBJ2-1, with 9 bases aligning to TRBD2. The germline V gene encodes CDR1 SGHTA and CDR2 FQGTGA. The CDR3 sequence is 14 residues long. Unmatched junction bases numbered 1, after V lost 5 bases and J lost 2 bases.

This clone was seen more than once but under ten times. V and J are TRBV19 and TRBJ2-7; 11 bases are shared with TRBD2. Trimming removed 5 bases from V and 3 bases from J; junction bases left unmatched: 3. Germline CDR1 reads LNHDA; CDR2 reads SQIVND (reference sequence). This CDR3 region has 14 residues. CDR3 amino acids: CASSLGTSGYEQYF. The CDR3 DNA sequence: TGTGCCAGTAGTCTCGGGACTAGCGGCTACGAGCAGTACTTC.

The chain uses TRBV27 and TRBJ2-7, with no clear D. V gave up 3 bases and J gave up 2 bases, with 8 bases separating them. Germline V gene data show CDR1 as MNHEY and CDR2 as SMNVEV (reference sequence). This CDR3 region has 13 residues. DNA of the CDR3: TGTGCCAGCAGTTTGACTCTTGCCTACGAGCAGTACTTC. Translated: CASSLTLAYEQYF.

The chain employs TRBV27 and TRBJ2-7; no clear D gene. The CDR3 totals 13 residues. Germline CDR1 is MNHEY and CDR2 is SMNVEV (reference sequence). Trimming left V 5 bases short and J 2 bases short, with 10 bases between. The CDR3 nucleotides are TGTGCCAGCAGTATTGGCAGAACCTACGAGCAGTACTTC. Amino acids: CASSIGRTYEQYF.

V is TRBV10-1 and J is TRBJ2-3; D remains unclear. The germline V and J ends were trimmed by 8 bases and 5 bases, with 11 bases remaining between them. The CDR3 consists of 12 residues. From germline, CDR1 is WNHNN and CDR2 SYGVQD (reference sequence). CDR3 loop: CASSNMEDTQYF. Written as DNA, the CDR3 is TGCGCCAGCTCCAACATGGAAGATACGCAGTATTTT.

The CDR3, as DNA: TGTGCCAGCAGCCAGGAACAGGGATGGACTGAAGCTTTCTTT. This gives the protein CASSQEQGWTEAFF. The chain combines TRBV14 with TRBJ1-1, with D maybe TRBD1 (6 bases). There are 14 residues in the CDR3. The germline V gene has CDR1 SGHDN and CDR2 FVKESK. V gave up 3 bases and J gave up 5 bases, with 13 bases separating them.

Written as DNA, the CDR3 is TGTGCCAGCAAAGTGGGGCAGAGCACTGAAGCTTTCTTT. Translating it yields CASKVGQSTEAFF. This chain joins TRBV27 and TRBJ1-1; weak D call: TRBD1 (5 bases). This CDR3 has 13 amino acids. Germline V gene sequence: CDR1 MNHEY, CDR2 SMNVEV (reference sequence). The V end lost 7 bases, the J end lost 4 bases, and 13 bases lay between the germline ends.

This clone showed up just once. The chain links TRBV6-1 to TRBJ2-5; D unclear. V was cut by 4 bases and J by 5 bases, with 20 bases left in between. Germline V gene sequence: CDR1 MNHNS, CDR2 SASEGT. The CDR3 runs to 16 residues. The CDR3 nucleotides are TGTGCCAGCAGTGTGTTTCCTCCGGCCTTGGGGGAGACCCAGTACTTC. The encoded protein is CASSVFPPALGETQYF.

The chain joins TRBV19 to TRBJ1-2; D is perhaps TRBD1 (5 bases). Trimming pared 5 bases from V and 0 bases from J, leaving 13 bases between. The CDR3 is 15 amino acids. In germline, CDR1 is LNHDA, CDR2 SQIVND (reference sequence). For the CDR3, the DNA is TGTGCCAGTAGTTCGTGGGACGGAGCTAACTATGGCTACACCTTC. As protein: CASSSWDGANYGYTF.

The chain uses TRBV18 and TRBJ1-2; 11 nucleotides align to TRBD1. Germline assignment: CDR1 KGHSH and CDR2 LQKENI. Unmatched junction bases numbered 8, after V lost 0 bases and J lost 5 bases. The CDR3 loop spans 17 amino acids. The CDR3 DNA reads TGTGCCAGCTCACCACCGGGGACAGGGGGTGATGGTTATGGCTACACCTTC. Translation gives CASSPPGTGGDGYGYTF. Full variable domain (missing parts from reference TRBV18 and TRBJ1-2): NAGVMQNPRHLVRRRGQEARLRCSPMKGHSHVYWYRQLPEEGLKFMVYLQKENIIDESGMPKERFSAEFPKEGPSILRIQQVVRGDSAAYFCASSPPGTGGDGYGYTFGSGTRLTVV.

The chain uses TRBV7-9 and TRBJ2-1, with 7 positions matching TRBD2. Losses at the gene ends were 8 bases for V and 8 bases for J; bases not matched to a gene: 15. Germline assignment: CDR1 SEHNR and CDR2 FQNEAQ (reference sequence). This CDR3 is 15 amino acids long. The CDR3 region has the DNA TGTGCCAGCTTGGGGGACGGGTGGCGGGAGCATGAGCAGTTCTTC. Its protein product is CASLGDGWREHEQFF.